What follows are 11 T cell receptor beta chains derived from one specimen sequenced in a study of shared clonotypes between healthy human individuals. TCRdb's copy holds only in-frame clones and misses some; the assay was immunoSEQ multiplex PCR. The sample lists hundreds of thousands of clones; around 79% were seen once. The sequenced sample consisted of PBMCs. The source of these receptors is a middle-aged woman in good health. Some clones in this sample may be carry-over from other donors' samples.

The chain has TRBV27 and TRBJ2-7; D could derive from TRBD1 or TRBD2 (5 bases each). The ends were cut back, 6 bases at V and 2 bases at J, with 14 bases in the middle. The germline CDR1 and CDR2 sequences are MNHEY and SMNVEV (reference sequence). This CDR3 spans 14 amino acids. The CDR3 here is CASSPVGGTYEQYF. DNA for the CDR3: TGTGCCAGCAGCCCAGTTGGGGGAACCTACGAGCAGTACTTC.

This chain uses TRBV2 with TRBJ2-7, with TRBD1 matching 11 bases. CDR1 and CDR2 from the germline V gene are SNHLY and FYNNEI. V was pared by 7 bases and J by 7 bases, with 6 bases of the junction left unmatched. The CDR3 loop spans 13 amino acids. Here the CDR3 DNA reads TGTGCCAGCATTGGGACAGGGGGTGGGGAGCAGTACTTC. This translates into CASIGTGGGEQYF.

V usage is TRBV29-1 and J usage is TRBJ2-7; 8 bases match TRBD2. The CDR3 extends over 14 amino acids. V dropped 4 bases and J dropped 4; count of bases not matched to a gene: 9. Looked up from germline, CDR1 is SQVTM and CDR2 is ANQGSEA. The CDR3 sequence: CSVGSAGGSYEQYF. The CDR3 DNA is TGCAGCGTTGGGTCGGCGGGAGGATCATACGAGCAGTACTTC.

The chain combines TRBV29-1 with TRBJ2-4, with D hard to call. This CDR3 comprises 11 residues. CDR1 SQVTM and CDR2 ANQGSEA come from the germline V gene. Trimming stripped 5 bases from V and 7 bases from J, with 9 bases between. This CDR3 is CSVPIENIQYF. CDR3 nucleotide sequence: TGCAGCGTTCCGATAGAGAACATTCAGTACTTC.

J is TRBJ1-5 and V is TRBV18; 11 bases fit TRBD1. V shed 3 bases and J 5 bases; nucleotides not matched to a gene: 12. Germline values: CDR1 KGHSH, CDR2 LQKENI. The CDR3 has 18 amino acids. The DNA of the CDR3 is TGTGCCAGCTCACCGCCGAGGACAGGGGGCGCCGAAGATCAGCCCCAGCATTTT. As protein: CASSPPRTGGAEDQPQHF.

J is TRBJ2-2 and V is TRBV7-2; tentatively, D is TRBD1 (5 bases). Germline loops: CDR1 SGHTA, CDR2 FQGNSA. Trimming stripped 6 bases from V and 0 bases from J, with 11 bases between. The CDR3 contains 15 residues. In DNA, the CDR3 is TGTGCCAGCAGTCAGGGAAGCGCGAACACCGGGGAGCTGTTTTTT. It codes for CASSQGSANTGELFF.

The chain links TRBV11-2 to TRBJ2-2, with 9 positions matching TRBD1. J gave up 6 bases and V 3 bases, and 8 bases lay outside the gene matches. The CDR3 has 16 residues. Germline V gene sequence: CDR1 SGHAT, CDR2 FQNNGV. CDR3 nucleotide sequence: TGTGCCAGCAGCTTGACAGGACAGGGGTCCCCCGGGGAGCTGTTTTTT. It yields the protein CASSLTGQGSPGELFF.

This chain joins TRBV2 and TRBJ1-2; D gene uncertain. This CDR3 is built from 12 residues. In germline, CDR1 is SNHLY, CDR2 FYNNEI. Trimming cost V 3 bases and J 8 bases, with 10 bases left between them. CDR3 nucleotides: TGTGCCAGCAGTGACAGGACCGACGGCTACACCTTC. It yields the protein CASSDRTDGYTF.

The chain has TRBV30 and TRBJ2-7, with a tentative D call TRBD1 (6 bases). There are 12 residues in the CDR3. Germline-derived CDR1 and CDR2 are GTSNPN and SVGIG (reference sequence). Trimming removed 5 bases from V and 4 bases from J, with 12 bases in between. The CDR3, as DNA: TGTGCCTGGGCAGGGGTGGGTTACGAGCAGTACTTC. Its translation is CAWAGVGYEQYF.

The chain links TRBV2 to TRBJ1-2; perhaps TRBD1 as D (5 bases). Per germline, CDR1 SNHLY and CDR2 FYNNEI. V shed 4 bases and J shed 2 bases, with 11 bases lying between them. CDR3 length equals 14 residues. As DNA, the CDR3 is TGTGCCAGCAGTGTCGAGGGGTCCAACTATGGCTACACCTTC. Translating gives CASSVEGSNYGYTF. Together with reference TRBV2 and TRBJ1-2, the CDR3 gives the full variable domain: EPEVTQTPSHQVTQMGQEVILRCVPISNHLYFYWYRQILGQKVEFLVSFYNNEISEKSEIFDDQFSVERPDGSNFTLKIRSTKLEDSAMYFCASSVEGSNYGYTFGSGTRLTVV.

The V gene is TRBV6-5, the J gene TRBJ1-1, with D tentatively TRBD1 (6 bases). V lost 7 bases and J lost 3, with 18 bases in between. This CDR3 region has 15 residues. In germline, CDR1 is MNHEY, CDR2 SVGAGI. The chain's CDR3 is CASTGGGRGDTEAFF. DNA for the CDR3: TGTGCCAGCACCGGTGGGGGCAGGGGAGACACTGAAGCTTTCTTT.